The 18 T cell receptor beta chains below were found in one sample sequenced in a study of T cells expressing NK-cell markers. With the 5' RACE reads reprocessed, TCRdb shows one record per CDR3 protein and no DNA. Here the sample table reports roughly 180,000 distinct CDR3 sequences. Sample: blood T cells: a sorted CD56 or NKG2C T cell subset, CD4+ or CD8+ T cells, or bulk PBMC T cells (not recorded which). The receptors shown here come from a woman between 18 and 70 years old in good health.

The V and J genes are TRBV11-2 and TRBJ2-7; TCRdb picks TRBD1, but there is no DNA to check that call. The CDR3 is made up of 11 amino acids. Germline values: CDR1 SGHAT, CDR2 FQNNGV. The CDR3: CASSPRGRQYF.

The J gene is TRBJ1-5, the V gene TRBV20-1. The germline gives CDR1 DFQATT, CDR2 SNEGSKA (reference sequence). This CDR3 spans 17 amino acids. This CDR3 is CSASFGQRLYSNQPQHF.

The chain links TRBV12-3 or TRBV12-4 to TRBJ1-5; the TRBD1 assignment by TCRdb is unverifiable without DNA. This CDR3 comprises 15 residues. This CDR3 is CASSFGQGAGQPQHF.

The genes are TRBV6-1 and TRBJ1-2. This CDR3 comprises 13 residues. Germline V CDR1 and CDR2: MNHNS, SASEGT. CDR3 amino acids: CASSFWGEGGYTF.

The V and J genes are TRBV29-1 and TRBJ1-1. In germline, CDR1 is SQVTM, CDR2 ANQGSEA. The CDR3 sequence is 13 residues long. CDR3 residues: CSVYHGGNTEAFF.

CDR3 loop: CASSPEKDTQYF. V is TRBV18 and J is TRBJ2-3. Germline CDR1 reads KGHSH; CDR2 reads LQKENI. This CDR3 comprises 12 residues. The variable domain in full, with the rest retrieved from reference TRBV18 and TRBJ2-3, is NAGVMQNPRHLVRRRGQEARLRCSPMKGHSHVYWYRQLPEEGLKFMVYLQKENIIDESGMPKERFSAEFPKEGPSILRIQQVVRGDSAAYFCASSPEKDTQYFGPGTRLTVL.

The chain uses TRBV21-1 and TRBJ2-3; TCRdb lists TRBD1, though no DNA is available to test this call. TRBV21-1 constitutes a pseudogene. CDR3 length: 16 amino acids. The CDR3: CASRGSGAGGTDTQYF.

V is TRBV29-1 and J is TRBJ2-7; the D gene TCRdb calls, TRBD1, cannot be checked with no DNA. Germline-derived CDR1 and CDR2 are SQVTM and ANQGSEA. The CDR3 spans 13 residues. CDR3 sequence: CSVSRGTGYEQYF.

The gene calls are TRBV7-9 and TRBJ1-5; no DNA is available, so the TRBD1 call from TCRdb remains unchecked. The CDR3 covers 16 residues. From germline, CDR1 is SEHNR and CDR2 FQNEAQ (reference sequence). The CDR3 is CASSLDDRASGQPQHF.

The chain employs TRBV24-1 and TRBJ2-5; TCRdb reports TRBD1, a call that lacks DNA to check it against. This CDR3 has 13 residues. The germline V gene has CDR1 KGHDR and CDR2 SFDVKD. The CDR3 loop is CATSDPSLETQYF.

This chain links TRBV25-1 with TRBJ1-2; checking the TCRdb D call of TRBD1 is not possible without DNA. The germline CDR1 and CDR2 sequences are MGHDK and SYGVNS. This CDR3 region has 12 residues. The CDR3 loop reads CASSLTGVSYTF.

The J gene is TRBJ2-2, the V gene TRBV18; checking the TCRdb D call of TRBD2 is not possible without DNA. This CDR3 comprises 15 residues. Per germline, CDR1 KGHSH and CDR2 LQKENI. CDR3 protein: CASSQGLASTGELFF.

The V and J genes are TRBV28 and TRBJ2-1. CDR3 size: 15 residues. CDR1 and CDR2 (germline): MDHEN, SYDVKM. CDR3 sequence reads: CASSQMPSSYNEQFF.

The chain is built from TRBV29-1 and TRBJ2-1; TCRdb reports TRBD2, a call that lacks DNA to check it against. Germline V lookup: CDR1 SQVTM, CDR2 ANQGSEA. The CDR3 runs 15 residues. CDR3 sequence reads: CSVEGLAGTYNEQFF.

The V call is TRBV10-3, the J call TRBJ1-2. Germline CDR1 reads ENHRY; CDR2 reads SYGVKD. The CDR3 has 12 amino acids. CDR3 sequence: CAISVDNYGYTF.

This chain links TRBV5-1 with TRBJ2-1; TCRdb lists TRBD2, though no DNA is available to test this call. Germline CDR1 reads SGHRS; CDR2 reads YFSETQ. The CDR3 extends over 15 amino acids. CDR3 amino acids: CASSPGTGKYNEQFF.

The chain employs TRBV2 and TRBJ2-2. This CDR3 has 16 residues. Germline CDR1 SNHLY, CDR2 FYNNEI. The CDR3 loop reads CASSEIVFSRSGELFF.

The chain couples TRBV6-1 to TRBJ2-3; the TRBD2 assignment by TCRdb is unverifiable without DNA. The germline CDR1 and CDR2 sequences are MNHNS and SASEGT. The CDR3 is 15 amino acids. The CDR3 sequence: CASSKLSGGTDTQYF.